The clone carrying this T cell receptor beta chain was seen just once. Germline values: CDR1 LNHNV, CDR2 YYDKDF (reference sequence). This CDR3 spans 14 amino acids. V lost 5 bases, J lost 3 bases, and 14 bases lay in between. The data were produced by immunoSEQ multiplex PCR, yet TCRdb's version contains in-frame clones alone and is incomplete. The table has under 75,000 clones, less than 85% seen once; the top ten hold roughly 22%. This specimen comes from a study of T cell responses to AZD1222 COVID-19 vaccine. This TCR was sampled from an adult in good health. The chain uses TRBV15 and TRBJ2-7, with a tentative D call TRBD2 (5 bases). Material: peripheral blood, obtained on day 0 of AZD1222 vaccination. The CDR3 is CATSLTRVNYEQYF. DNA for the CDR3: TGTGCCACCAGCCTAACTAGAGTGAACTACGAGCAGTACTTC.